This is a list of T cell receptor beta chains from one sample in a study of beta chain features in type 1 diabetes. This table comes from immunoSEQ multiplex PCR, and its TCRdb copy is limited to in-frame clones, with some not included. The profile shows about 220,000 clones, roughly 10% of them singletons. What was sequenced was central memory CD4+ T cells from blood. The receptors were gathered from a young man in good health. Each CDR3 is given with its conserved first and last residue. Each record gives: J gene, V gene, D gene, clone size, CDR3 protein, CDR3 DNA. D genes are given only for firm matches. Expanded clones get a size class; other rows say once, few or many, or leave the size out.

>TRBJ2-7|TRBV5-1|TRBD2|.
CASSYAGTSGRIEQYF
TGCGCCAGCAGTTATGCCGGGACTAGCGGGAGGATCGAGCAGTACTTC
>TRBJ2-7|TRBV29-1|TRBD2|many
CSVEDPLKLAGVQYF
TGCAGCGTTGAAGATCCCTTGAAACTAGCGGGAGTTCAGTACTTC
>TRBJ2-7|TRBV6-6|TRBD2|.
CASSLSSGGDEQYF
TGTGCCAGCAGCCTCTCTAGCGGAGGGGACGAGCAGTACTTC
>TRBJ2-1|TRBV15|TRBD1|.
CATSRGSGQGNNEQFF
TGTGCCACCAGCAGAGGATCGGGACAGGGTAACAATGAGCAGTTCTTC
>TRBJ1-2|TRBV29-1|TRBD1|few
CSAGTEANYGYTF
TGCAGCGCCGGGACAGAAGCTAACTATGGCTACACCTTC
>TRBJ2-4|TRBV30|.|.
CAWSVRAGIIQYF
TGTGCCTGGAGTGTAAGGGCGGGGATCATTCAGTACTTC
>TRBJ2-5|TRBV9|.|few
CASSVDLREETQYF
TGTGCCAGCAGCGTAGATCTCAGGGAAGAGACCCAGTACTTC
>TRBJ2-5|TRBV2|.|.
CASKGTREWDPQETQYF
TGTGCCAGCAAGGGGACACGGGAGTGGGATCCCCAAGAGACCCAGTACTTC
>TRBJ2-3|TRBV2|.|few
CASSEARPASTDTQYF
TGTGCCAGCAGTGAAGCGCGACCCGCCAGCACAGATACGCAGTATTTT
>TRBJ2-2|TRBV4-3|.|.
CASSPGSITGELFF
TGCGCCAGCAGCCCCGGGTCTATCACCGGGGAGCTGTTTTTT
>TRBJ2-1|TRBV25-1|.|many
CASRRVNNEQFF
TGTGCCAGCAGGAGGGTAAACAATGAGCAGTTCTTC
>TRBJ1-2|TRBV29-1|TRBD1|.
CSVEGDRTGYTF
TGCAGCGTTGAAGGGGACAGGACCGGCTACACCTTC
>TRBJ2-7|TRBV29-1|.|many
CSVAPGPSYEQYF
TGCAGCGTTGCGCCAGGCCCCTCCTACGAGCAGTACTTC
>TRBJ2-3|TRBV5-1|.|many
CASSSAVITDTQYF
TGCGCCAGCAGCTCGGCGGTGATCACAGATACGCAGTATTTT
>TRBJ2-1|TRBV29-1|TRBD2|.
CSVEDGGGASYNEQFF
TGCAGCGTTGAAGACGGCGGGGGGGCCTCCTACAATGAGCAGTTCTTC
>TRBJ2-5|TRBV6-5|TRBD1|few
CASSYGQGGETQYF
TGTGCCAGCAGTTACGGACAGGGCGGAGAGACCCAGTACTTC
>TRBJ2-3|TRBV4-3|TRBD1|few
CASSPGDSPVHGDTQYF
TGCGCCAGCAGCCCAGGGGACAGCCCAGTCCACGGGGATACGCAGTATTTT
>TRBJ2-7|TRBV7-6|TRBD2|many
CASSSRLAGGNEQYF
TGTGCCAGCAGCTCACGACTAGCGGGAGGGAATGAGCAGTACTTC
>TRBJ2-1|TRBV5-1|.|once
CASSLVGGGSYNEQFF
TGCGCCAGCAGCTTGGTAGGGGGTGGCTCCTACAATGAGCAGTTCTTC
>TRBJ2-3|TRBV7-9|TRBD2|.
CASSLTSGLTDTQYF
TGTGCCAGCAGCTTGACTAGCGGACTCACAGATACGCAGTATTTT
>TRBJ1-2|TRBV5-6|TRBD1|.
CASSPGTGANYGYTF
TGTGCCAGCAGCCCAGGGACAGGAGCTAACTATGGCTACACCTTC
>TRBJ1-5|TRBV15|.|.
CATSRDGLGYSNQPQHF
TGTGCCACCAGCAGAGATGGTTTGGGCTATAGCAATCAGCCCCAGCATTTT
>TRBJ2-7|TRBV28|TRBD2|.
CASSLGLAGTHEQYF
TGTGCCAGCAGCCTGGGACTAGCGGGGACCCACGAGCAGTACTTC
>TRBJ1-1|TRBV29-1|.|.
CSVITRGDTEAFF
TGCAGCGTTATTACTAGGGGGGACACTGAAGCTTTCTTT
>TRBJ1-1|TRBV7-9|.|many
CASSFTDRGTEAFF
TGTGCCAGCAGTTTCACGGACAGAGGGACTGAAGCTTTCTTT
>TRBJ1-3|TRBV30|.|few
CAWSVTSSGNTIYF
TGTGCCTGGAGTGTTACGTCCTCTGGAAACACCATATATTTT
>TRBJ2-2|TRBV7-2|TRBD2|.
CASSFLAGVGELFF
TGTGCCAGCAGTTTCCTAGCGGGAGTCGGGGAGCTGTTTTTT
>TRBJ2-7|TRBV6-5|.|few
CASSPKAQGPYEQYF
TGTGCCAGCAGTCCTAAGGCTCAGGGGCCCTACGAGCAGTACTTC
>TRBJ1-1|TRBV15|.|few
CATSRDNGLNTEAFF
TGTGCCACCAGCAGAGATAATGGACTGAACACTGAAGCTTTCTTT
>TRBJ2-6|TRBV7-8|TRBD1|.
CASSRRDRGAGANVLTF
TGTGCCAGCAGCCGCCGGGACAGGGGGGCTGGGGCCAACGTCCTGACTTTC
>TRBJ2-1|TRBV30|.|.
CAWSAPEQQFF
TGTGCCTGGAGTGCGCCCGAGCAGCAGTTCTTC
>TRBJ2-7|TRBV6-5|.|few
CASSLTPWAEQYF
TGTGCCAGCAGTCTTACGCCGTGGGCCGAGCAGTACTTC
>TRBJ2-3|TRBV7-2|.|.
CASSLRRSTRGTDTQYF
TGTGCCAGCAGCTTAAGGCGGTCTACCAGGGGCACAGATACGCAGTATTTT
>TRBJ2-2|TRBV9|TRBD2|many
CASSVAASGRGELFF
TGTGCCAGCAGCGTGGCGGCTAGCGGGAGAGGGGAGCTGTTTTTT
>TRBJ2-7|TRBV5-1|TRBD2|few
CASSLLGLAGTTDYEQYF
TGCGCCAGCAGCTTGTTGGGACTAGCGGGTACAACTGACTACGAGCAGTACTTC
>TRBJ1-4|TRBV18|.|.
CASSPSSNEKLFF
TGTGCCAGCTCACCGTCAAGTAATGAAAAACTGTTTTTT
>TRBJ2-3|TRBV5-8|TRBD1|few
CASSFGDRGTDTQYF
TGTGCCAGCAGCTTCGGAGACAGGGGCACAGATACGCAGTATTTT
>TRBJ2-5|TRBV29-1|.|.
CSVEGRTEGLPKETQYF
TGCAGCGTTGAAGGGCGGACTGAGGGGTTACCAAAAGAGACCCAGTACTTC
>TRBJ2-5|TRBV27|.|few
CASSLRRQETQYF
TGTGCCAGCAGTTTAAGGAGGCAAGAGACCCAGTACTTC
>TRBJ2-7|TRBV28|TRBD1|few
CASSPGQAVYEQYF
TGTGCCAGCAGTCCCGGACAGGCGGTCTACGAGCAGTACTTC
>TRBJ2-2|TRBV29-1|TRBD2|many
CSATPGTRRTGELFF
TGCAGCGCTACCCCCGGGACTAGACGGACCGGGGAGCTGTTTTTT
>TRBJ1-2|TRBV4-1|.|.
CASSQDAQGNYGYTF
TGCGCCAGCAGCCAAGATGCTCAGGGGAACTATGGCTACACCTTC
>TRBJ2-5|TRBV29-1|.|many
CSVVGVQETQYF
TGCAGCGTTGTAGGGGTCCAAGAGACCCAGTACTTC
>TRBJ2-5|TRBV6-5|.|.
CASSYSRHWTGTQYF
TGTGCCAGCAGTTACTCGCGGCATTGGACGGGGACCCAGTACTTC
>TRBJ2-2|TRBV10-1|.|few
CASSESNTGELFF
TGCGCCAGCAGTGAAAGCAACACCGGGGAGCTGTTTTTT
>TRBJ2-7|TRBV25-1|TRBD1|many
CATEGGQGTYEQYF
TGTGCCACAGAGGGTGGACAGGGGACCTACGAGCAGTACTTC
>TRBJ1-2|TRBV9|.|few
CASSEAGDYGYTF
TGTGCCAGCAGCGAGGCAGGGGACTATGGCTACACCTTC